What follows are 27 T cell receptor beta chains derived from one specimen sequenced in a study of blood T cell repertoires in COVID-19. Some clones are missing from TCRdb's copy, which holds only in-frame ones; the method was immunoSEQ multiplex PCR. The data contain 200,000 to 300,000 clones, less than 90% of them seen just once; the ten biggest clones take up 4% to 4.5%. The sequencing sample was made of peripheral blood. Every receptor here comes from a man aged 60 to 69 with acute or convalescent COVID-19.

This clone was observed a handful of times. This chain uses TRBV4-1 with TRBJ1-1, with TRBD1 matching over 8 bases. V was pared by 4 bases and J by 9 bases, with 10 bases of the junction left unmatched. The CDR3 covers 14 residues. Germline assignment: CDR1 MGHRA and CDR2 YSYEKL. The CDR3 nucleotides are TGCGCCAGCAGCCCGGACAGGGAGGTGGAGAAAGCTTTCTTT. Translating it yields CASSPDREVEKAFF.

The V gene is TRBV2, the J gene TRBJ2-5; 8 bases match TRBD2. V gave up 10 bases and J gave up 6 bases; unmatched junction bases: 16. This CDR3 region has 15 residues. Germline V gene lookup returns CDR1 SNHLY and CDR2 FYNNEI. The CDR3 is CATSGVRREEKTQYF. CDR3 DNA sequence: TGTGCCACCTCGGGAGTACGGCGGGAGGAAAAGACCCAGTACTTC.

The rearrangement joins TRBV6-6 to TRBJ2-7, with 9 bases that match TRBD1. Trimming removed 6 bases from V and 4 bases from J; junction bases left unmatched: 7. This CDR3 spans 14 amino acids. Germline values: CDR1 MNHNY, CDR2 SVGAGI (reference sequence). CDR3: CASSLQGATYEQYF. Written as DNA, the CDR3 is TGTGCCAGCAGCTTACAGGGGGCTACGTACGAGCAGTACTTC.

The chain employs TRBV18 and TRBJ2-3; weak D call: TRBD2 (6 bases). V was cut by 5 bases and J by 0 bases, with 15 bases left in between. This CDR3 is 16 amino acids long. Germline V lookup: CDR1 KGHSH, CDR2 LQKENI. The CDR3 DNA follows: TGTGCCAGCTCAACGGGACTTATCCCGAGCACAGATACGCAGTATTTT. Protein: CASSTGLIPSTDTQYF.

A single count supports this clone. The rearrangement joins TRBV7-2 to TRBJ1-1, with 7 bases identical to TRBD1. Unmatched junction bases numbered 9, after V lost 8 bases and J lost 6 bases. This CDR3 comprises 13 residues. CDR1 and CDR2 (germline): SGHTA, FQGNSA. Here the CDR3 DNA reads TGTGCCAGCTCACCACAGGGGCGACCTGAAGCTTTCTTT. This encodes CASSPQGRPEAFF. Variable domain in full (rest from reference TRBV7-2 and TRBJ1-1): GAGVSQSPSNKVTEKGKDVELRCDPISGHTALYWYRQSLGQGLEFLIYFQGNSAPDKSGLPSDRFSAERTGGSVSTLTIQRTQQEDSAVYLCASSPQGRPEAFFGQGTRLTVV.

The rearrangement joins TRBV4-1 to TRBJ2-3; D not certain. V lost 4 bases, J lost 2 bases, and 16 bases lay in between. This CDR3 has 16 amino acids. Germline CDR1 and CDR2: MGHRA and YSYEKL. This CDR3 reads CASSRARNGFTDTQYF. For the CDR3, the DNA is TGCGCCAGCAGCCGGGCTCGGAACGGATTCACAGATACGCAGTATTTT.

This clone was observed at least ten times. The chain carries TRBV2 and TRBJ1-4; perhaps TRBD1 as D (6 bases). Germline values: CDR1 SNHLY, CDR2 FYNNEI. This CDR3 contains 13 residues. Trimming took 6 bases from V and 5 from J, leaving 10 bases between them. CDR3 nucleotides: TGTGCCAGCAGAACAGGGACGAATGAAAAACTGTTTTTT. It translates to CASRTGTNEKLFF. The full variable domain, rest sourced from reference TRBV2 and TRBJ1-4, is EPEVTQTPSHQVTQMGQEVILRCVPISNHLYFYWYRQILGQKVEFLVSFYNNEISEKSEIFDDQFSVERPDGSNFTLKIRSTKLEDSAMYFCASRTGTNEKLFFGSGTQLSVL.

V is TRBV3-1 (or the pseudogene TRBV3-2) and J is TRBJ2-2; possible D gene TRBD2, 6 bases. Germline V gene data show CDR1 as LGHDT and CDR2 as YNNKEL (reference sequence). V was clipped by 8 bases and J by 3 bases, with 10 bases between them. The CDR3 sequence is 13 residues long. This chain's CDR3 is CASRRDHTGELFF. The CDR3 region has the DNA TGTGCCAGCCGGCGGGACCACACCGGGGAGCTGTTTTTT.

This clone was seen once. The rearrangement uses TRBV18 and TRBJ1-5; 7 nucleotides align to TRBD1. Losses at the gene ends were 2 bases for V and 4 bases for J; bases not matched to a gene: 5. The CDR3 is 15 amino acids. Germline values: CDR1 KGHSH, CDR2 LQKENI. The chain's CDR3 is CASSPNRDSNQPQHF. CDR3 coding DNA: TGTGCCAGCTCACCAAACCGGGACAGTAATCAGCCCCAGCATTTT.

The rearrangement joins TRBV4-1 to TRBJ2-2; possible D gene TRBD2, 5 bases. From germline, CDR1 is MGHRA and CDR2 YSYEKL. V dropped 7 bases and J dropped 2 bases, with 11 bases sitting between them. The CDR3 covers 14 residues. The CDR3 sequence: CASTARGNTGELFF. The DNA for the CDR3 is TGCGCCAGCACAGCCCGGGGTAACACCGGGGAGCTGTTTTTT.

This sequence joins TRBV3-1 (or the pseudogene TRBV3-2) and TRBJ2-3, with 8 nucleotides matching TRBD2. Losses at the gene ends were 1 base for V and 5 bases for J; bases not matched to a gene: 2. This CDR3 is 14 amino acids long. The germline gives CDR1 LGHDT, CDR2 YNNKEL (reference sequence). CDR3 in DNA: TGTGCCAGCAGCCAAGCCGGGGGGGGAGATACGCAGTATTTT. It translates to CASSQAGGGDTQYF.

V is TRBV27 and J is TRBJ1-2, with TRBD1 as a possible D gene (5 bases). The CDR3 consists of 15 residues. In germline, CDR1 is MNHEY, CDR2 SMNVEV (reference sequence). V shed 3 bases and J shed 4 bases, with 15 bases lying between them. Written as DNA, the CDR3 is TGTGCCAGCAGTTTCGGTGCGGGGCCAATCTATGGCTACACCTTC. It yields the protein CASSFGAGPIYGYTF.

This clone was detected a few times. The CDR3 sequence is CASSLNPGGVNEQFF. In DNA, the CDR3 is TGTGCCAGCAGCTTAAACCCAGGAGGAGTCAATGAGCAGTTCTTC. The V and J genes are TRBV7-3 and TRBJ2-1, with D possibly being TRBD2 (5 bases). The CDR3 is made up of 15 amino acids. V dropped 1 base and J dropped 6 bases, with 13 bases sitting between them. CDR1 and CDR2 (germline): SGHTA, FQGTGA.

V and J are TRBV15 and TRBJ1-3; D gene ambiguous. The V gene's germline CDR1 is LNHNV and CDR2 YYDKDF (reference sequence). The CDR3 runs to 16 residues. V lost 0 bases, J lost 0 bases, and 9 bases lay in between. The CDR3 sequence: CATSRDMRASGNTIYF. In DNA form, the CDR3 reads TGTGCCACCAGCAGAGATATGCGGGCCTCTGGAAACACCATATATTTT. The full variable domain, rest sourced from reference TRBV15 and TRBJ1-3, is DAMVIQNPRYQVTQFGKPVTLSCSQTLNHNVMYWYQQKSSQAPKLLFHYYDKDFNNEADTPDNFQSRRPNTSFCFLDIRSPGLGDTAMYLCATSRDMRASGNTIYFGEGSWLTVV.

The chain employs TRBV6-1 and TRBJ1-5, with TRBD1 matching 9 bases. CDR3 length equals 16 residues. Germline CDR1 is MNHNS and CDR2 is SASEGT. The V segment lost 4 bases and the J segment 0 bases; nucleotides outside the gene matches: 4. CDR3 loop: CASSGQGVYSNQPQHF. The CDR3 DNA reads TGTGCCAGCAGTGGACAGGGGGTTTATAGCAATCAGCCCCAGCATTTT.

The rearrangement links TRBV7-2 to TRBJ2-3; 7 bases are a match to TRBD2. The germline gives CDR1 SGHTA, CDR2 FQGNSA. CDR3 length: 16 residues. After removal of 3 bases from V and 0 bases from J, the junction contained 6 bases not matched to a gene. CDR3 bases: TGTGCCAGCAGCTTGGCTAGCGGCCCTAGCACAGATACGCAGTATTTT. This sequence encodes CASSLASGPSTDTQYF.

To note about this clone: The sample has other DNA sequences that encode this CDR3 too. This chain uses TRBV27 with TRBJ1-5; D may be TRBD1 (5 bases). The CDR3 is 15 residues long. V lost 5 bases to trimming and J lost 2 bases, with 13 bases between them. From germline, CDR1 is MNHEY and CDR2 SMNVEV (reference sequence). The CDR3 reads CASSAQGGGNQPQHF. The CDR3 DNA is TGTGCCAGCAGTGCCCAGGGAGGGGGCAATCAGCCCCAGCATTTT.

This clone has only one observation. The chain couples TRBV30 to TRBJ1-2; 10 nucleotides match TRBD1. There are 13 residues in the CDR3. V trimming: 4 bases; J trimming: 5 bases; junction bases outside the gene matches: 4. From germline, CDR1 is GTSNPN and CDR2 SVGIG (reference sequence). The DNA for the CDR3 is TGTGCCTGGAAGACAGGGGGCTTTTATGGCTACACCTTC. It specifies CAWKTGGFYGYTF.

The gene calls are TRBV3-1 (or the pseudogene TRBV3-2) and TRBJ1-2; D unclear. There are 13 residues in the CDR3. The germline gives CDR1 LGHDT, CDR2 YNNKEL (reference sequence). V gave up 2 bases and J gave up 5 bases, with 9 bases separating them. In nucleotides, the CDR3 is TGTGCCAGCAGCCAATCCGGGAGGTATGGCTACACCTTC. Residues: CASSQSGRYGYTF.

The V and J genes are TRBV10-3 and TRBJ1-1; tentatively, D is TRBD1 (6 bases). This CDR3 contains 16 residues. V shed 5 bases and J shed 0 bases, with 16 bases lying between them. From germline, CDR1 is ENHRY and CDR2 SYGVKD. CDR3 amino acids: CAISPDLQGVNTEAFF. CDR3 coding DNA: TGTGCCATCAGTCCCGACCTACAGGGCGTGAACACTGAAGCTTTCTTT.

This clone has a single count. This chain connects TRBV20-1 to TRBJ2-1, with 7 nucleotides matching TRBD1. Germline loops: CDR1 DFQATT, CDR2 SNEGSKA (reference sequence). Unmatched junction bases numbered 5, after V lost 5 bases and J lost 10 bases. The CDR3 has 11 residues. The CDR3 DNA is TGCAGTGCTCGCGCGACAGGGGAGCAGTTCTTC. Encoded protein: CSARATGEQFF.

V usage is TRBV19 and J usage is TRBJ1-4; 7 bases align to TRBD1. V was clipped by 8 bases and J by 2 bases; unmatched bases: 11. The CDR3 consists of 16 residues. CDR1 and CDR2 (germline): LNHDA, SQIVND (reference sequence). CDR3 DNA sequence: TGTGCCAGTGGCGGTCCTCGACAGGGTACTAATGAAAAACTGTTTTTT. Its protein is CASGGPRQGTNEKLFF.

CDR3 region: CASSHGTPEAFF. The CDR3 region has the DNA TGTGCCAGCAGCCATGGGACACCTGAAGCTTTCTTT. The J gene is TRBJ1-1, the V gene TRBV7-9; weak D call: TRBD1 (6 bases). The CDR3 extends over 12 amino acids. Germline CDR1 is SEHNR and CDR2 is FQNEAQ (reference sequence). V lost 5 bases and J lost 6, with 10 bases in between.

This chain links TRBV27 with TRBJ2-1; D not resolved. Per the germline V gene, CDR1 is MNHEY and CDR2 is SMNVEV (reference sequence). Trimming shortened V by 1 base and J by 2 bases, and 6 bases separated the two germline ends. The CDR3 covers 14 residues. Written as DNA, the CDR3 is TGTGCCAGCAGTTTATTAGCTACCTACAATGAGCAGTTCTTC. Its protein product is CASSLLATYNEQFF.

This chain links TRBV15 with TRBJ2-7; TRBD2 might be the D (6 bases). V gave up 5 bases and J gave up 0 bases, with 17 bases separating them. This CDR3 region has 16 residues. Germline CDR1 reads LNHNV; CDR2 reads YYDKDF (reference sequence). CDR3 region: CATSQGRGSGSYEQYF. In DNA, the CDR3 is TGTGCCACCAGCCAAGGGCGAGGTAGCGGCTCCTACGAGCAGTACTTC.

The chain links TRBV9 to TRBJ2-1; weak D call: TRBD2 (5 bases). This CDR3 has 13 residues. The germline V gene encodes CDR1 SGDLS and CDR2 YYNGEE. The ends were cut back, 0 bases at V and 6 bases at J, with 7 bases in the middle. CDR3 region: CASSVGLINEQFF. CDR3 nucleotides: TGTGCCAGCAGCGTAGGACTAATCAATGAGCAGTTCTTC. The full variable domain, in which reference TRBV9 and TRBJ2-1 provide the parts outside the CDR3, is DSGVTQTPKHLITATGQRVTLRCSPRSGDLSVYWYQQSLDQGLQFLIQYYNGEERAKGNILERFSAQQFPDLHSELNLSSLELGDSALYFCASSVGLINEQFFGPGTRLTVL.

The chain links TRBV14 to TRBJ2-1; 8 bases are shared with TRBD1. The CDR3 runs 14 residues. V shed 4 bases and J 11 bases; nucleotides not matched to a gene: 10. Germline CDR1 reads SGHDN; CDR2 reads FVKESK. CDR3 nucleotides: TGTGCCAGCAGCCCTGGACAGGGAGACAGGCAGCAGTTCTTC. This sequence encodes CASSPGQGDRQQFF. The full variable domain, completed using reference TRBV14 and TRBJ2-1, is EAGVTQFPSHSVIEKGQTVTLRCDPISGHDNLYWYRRVMGKEIKFLLHFVKESKQDESGMPNNRFLAERTGGTYSTLKVQPAELEDSGVYFCASSPGQGDRQQFFGPGTRLTVL.